This T cell receptor (beta chain) appears in the sequencing data of a study of cytomegalovirus exposure and HLA in healthy donors (dated by TCRdb to 2017 to 2019). Regarding the study in general: An earlier analysis of 587 of the donors reported 276 Gb of sequence data and 100 million to 120 million unique TCR beta sequences obtained from approximately 180 million T cells. An early release that covered roughly 600 HLA-typed donors contained approximately 300 gigabases of sequencing data and around 80 million unique TCR sequences. Of the approximately 400 genotyped donors, roughly 80% fell in the genetic ancestry cluster associated with self-reported Caucasian donors. The study was designed to test whether signatures of past pathogen exposure could be identified by cataloging public T cell receptors. The study used immunosequencing to profile the T cell repertoires of about 670 subjects and linked those repertoires to cytomegalovirus serostatus. Along with the approximately 700-subject first cohort, a separate validation cohort of more than 90 different subjects was used. To predict cytomegalovirus infection status, the study combined high-throughput TCR immunosequencing, statistical association of individual TCRs with disease status, and machine learning. A later analysis re-analyzed previously published TCR beta repertoires from 666 donors and added high-resolution HLA genotyping to study TCR occurrence patterns. Rather than drawing on any new phenotypic data, the later analysis identified candidate immune exposures from TCR beta sequences and the way those sequences occurred across donors. To decide whether each TCR beta V gene segment behaved as functional or pseudogenic, an earlier analysis of some 600 of the donors relied on high-throughput TCR beta sequencing. Alongside the repertoire data, information on donor age, sex, ethnicity and CMV serostatus was compiled. A later genetic analysis used genome-wide SNP genotypes for about 60% of the 666 donors, treating that subset as a discovery cohort. Every discovery cohort repertoire had been produced on one sequencing platform. Class I and class II HLA loci were covered by the typing at four-digit resolution. Typing coverage varied by locus: roughly 629-640 donors for A, B, C, DRB1 and DQB1; roughly 500 for DQA1; more than 600 for DPA1; more than 450 for DPB1. Several DR-DQ haplotypes were handled as single units for association and clustering because linkage in the cohort was strong. On average, about 200,000 unique TCR beta nucleotide sequences were sequenced per donor among 300 to 500 genotyped donors of the cohort, with roughly 19% of those sequences being non-productive.

CDR1 and CDR2 are read off the germline V gene as SGHTA and FQGTGA. Including cysteine and phenylalanine, the CDR3 has 13 amino acids. Left in the record is the CDR3 DNA by itself, 39 bases read in frame from the first base. Clipping removes 8 bases from V and 6 bases from J, with 5 as the unmatched junction base count. Receptor libraries were prepared by the immunoSEQ multiplex PCR assay. A mixture of 60 forward primers for TCR Vbeta segments and 13 reverse primers for TCR Jbeta segments was used in the multiplex PCR. The CDR3 region of rearranged TCR beta genes was amplified from genomic DNA by a multiplex PCR assay. On the Illumina HiSeq System, the amplified TCR beta libraries were sequenced as 87-base-pair reads. The paper's data handling went like this. In a later analysis, roughly 80 million unique TCR beta chains were counted across the roughly 670 repertoires, and about 9.9 million of these chains were shared by at least two donors. Raw reads were error-corrected and collapsed into unique sequences with a nearest-neighbor algorithm that merged closely related sequences to remove PCR and sequencing errors. V, D and J gene segments were assigned by aligning CDR3 sequences to IMGT reference sequences. For a sequence to be retained, a match of at least six nucleotides to both a V gene segment and a J gene segment was required. Rearrangements were classified as productive when the CDR3 lacked stop codons and remained in frame with V and J, and all other rearrangements were classified as non-productive. Following IMGT convention, CDR3 was defined as the stretch from the second conserved V-encoded cysteine up to the conserved J-encoded phenylalanine. The earlier analysis of about 620 of the donors excluded sequences that lacked an unambiguous match to a single V gene segment. In an earlier analysis of several hundred of the donors, a V segment was called functional when productive rearrangements were above 56.7%, and segregating when the standard deviation between donors exceeded 5%. A statistical classification framework was built to diagnose cytomegalovirus status from the catalog of TCR beta chain sequences. In a later analysis, TCR nucleotide sequences were compared against IMGT/GENE-DB human TR gene sequences so that V and J genes could be assigned. A later analysis assigned CDR3 sequences and most-parsimonious VDJ recombination scenarios with the TCRdist pipeline. In a later analysis, each TCR beta chain was defined by its CDR3 amino acid sequence together with its V-gene family, and reads lacking a unique V-gene family were excluded. To address suspected cross-contamination and a sequencing artifact, a later analysis removed roughly 580 highly shared, low-generation-probability nucleotide sequences. In a later analysis, a clonal expansion index for each public chain was calculated from normalized within-repertoire ranks of inferred template counts. Generation probabilities in a later analysis came from a VDJ recombination model fitted to out-of-frame rearrangements, and those results were checked against IGoR. In a later analysis, TCR-TCR, TCR-HLA and TCR-CMV co-occurrence was scored with hypergeometric tests, and a repertoire-size bias correction was applied to TCR pairs. A later analysis estimated false discovery rates by permuting HLA or CMV assignments 20 times. In a later analysis, co-occurring TCRs were grouped using DBSCAN, and TCRdist sequence similarity was added for clustering within HLA-allele-positive subsets. For co-occurrence clustering, repertoires with fewer than 30,000 or more than 120,000 public chains were excluded, along with roughly five repertoires with anomalous nucleotide sharing. TCRdb limited this immuneACCESS table to in-frame rearrangements with V and J called. A share of clones is missing; checked studies link under half to unresolved V genes, and the rest is unexplained. V and J calls and clone size come straight from that table; D and trimming were deduced from the DNA. For this sample the table gives approximately 92,000 clones, of which about two thirds were detected only once. Of the sample, 2.7% falls within the top ten clones.

A note on this clone: The antigen it binds to is not known. No qualities accompany the bases; no much larger clone lies one base away.

The paper's findings and limits, for the study overall: The presence/absence analyses assumed that sequencing depth was roughly uniform across donors, and that assumption may not be true. The classifier was reported to diagnose cytomegalovirus status with high specificity and sensitivity in both the original cohort and the validation cohort. The cohort was sequenced for TCR beta chains only, and without alpha or paired-chain data the features that could be detected were limited. Across donors, most TCR sequences were observed very rarely, whereas some public TCRs were present in many individuals. The earlier analysis of 587 of the donors excluded some 15 rarely observed V segments, including chromosome 9 orphons, because counts were too low. Because the 87-base-pair reads could not distinguish some IMGT-functional V segments, including TRBV6-2 and TRBV6-3, those segments were excluded. In the study, approximately 160 TCR beta chains were listed as associated with cytomegalovirus. Because some donors lacked HLA typing at each locus, the association tests relied only on the typed subset. In vitro tests confirmed that a few of the cytomegalovirus-associated TCR beta chains recognize cytomegalovirus antigens. The authors suggested that the approach could potentially be extended to other disease states and immunological phenotypes. In an earlier analysis of approximately 590 of the donors, most TCR beta V segments were observed in productive rearrangements about 87% or about 30% of the time, broadly matching IMGT annotations. In a later analysis, more than 15,000 TCR beta sequences were associated with specific HLA alleles at a false discovery rate of 0.05. A group of highly shared sequence variants was considered likely to be a technical artifact of the sequencing pipeline. A later analysis found that TCR association rates varied across HLA loci, with DRB1 alleles showing the most associated TCRs and HLA-C alleles the fewest. In a later analysis, most CMV-associated TCR beta chains were found to appear HLA-restricted, with HLA associations seemingly driven largely by CMV exposure. Assigning TCR associations to individual alleles was difficult when HLA alleles, especially DR and DQ, strongly co-occurred. According to a later analysis, parvovirus B19, influenza, CMV and Epstein-Barr virus appeared linked to several top co-occurrence clusters. CMV serostatus was the only immune exposure information available for the cohort. A further reported finding was that TCR beta sequences accurately predicted the HLA-A and HLA-B alleles for most subjects in the first cohort. A later genetic analysis reported fewer N-insertions in productive TCRs among donors in an Asian-associated ancestry cluster than the approximately 700-donor mean. Linkage disequilibrium might explain the correlated functional status among segregating V segments, but an unknown experimental factor could not be ruled out. An association between a missense DCLRE1C variant and V-gene and J-gene trimming of TCR beta chains was found in a later genetic analysis and replicated in an independent cohort. In a later analysis, HLA-associated TCR beta chains were found to be more clonally expanded and to have lower generation probabilities than equally common non-associated chains.

The cohort comprised several hundred healthy bone marrow donors. All cohort members were sampled while nominally healthy, although unrecorded immune exposures were likely present. The donor was CMV seronegative and was included in the group of 352 seronegative cohort members. A peripheral blood sample was collected from each donor, and TCR beta sequencing was performed on peripheral blood mononuclear cells. The Qiagen DNeasy Blood Extraction Kit was used to extract genomic DNA from the blood cell samples. Sequenced input: PBMCs. The chain links TRBV7-3 with TRBJ2-1, with TRBD2 matching 9 junction bases. This receptor was identified in a man aged 45-60 years in good health and CMV-seronegative. At the DNA level, the sequence is TGTGCCAGCCGAGCGGGAGGTGGCAATGAGCAGTTCTTC. Its coded protein is CASRAGGGNEQFF.